Here is one TCR beta chain with its context. Its cognate antigen is unknown. The data belong to a study of regulatory T cells in long-lasting Graves disease. The length of the CDR3 is 13 residues. Germline CDR1 is SGHRS and CDR2 is YFSETQ. V dropped 0 bases and J dropped 8 bases, with 8 bases sitting between them. Documented time point: newly diagnosed GD, antithyroid drugs for less than 3 months. The TCR library was prepared using RNA isolated from PBMCs. Construction of the TCR beta libraries employed iRepertoire HTBI primers in conjunction with Arm-PCR of CDR3 regions. TCRdb analysed the multiplex PCR reads with MiXCR anew, one entry per CDR3 protein. The data show about 420,000 distinct CDR3 sequences, around 17% seen once. Study-level points and caveats: Samples came from peripheral blood alone, without thyroid tissue.

The sample was also linked to a second study, of T cells in Graves' hyperthyroidism and ophthalmopathy.

The clonotype comes from a woman between 18 and 30 years old with Graves disease. The source was peripheral blood mononuclear cells (PBMCs), collected at new diagnosis, from a patient treated with antithyroid drugs. The J gene is TRBJ1-4, the V gene TRBV5-1; D is unresolved. CDR3 DNA: TGCGCCAGCAGCTTGGGAATTGAGGAAAAACTGTTTTTT. Translating gives CASSLGIEEKLFF.